These 21 T cell receptor beta chains share one sample of origin, sequenced in a study of T cells in Graves' hyperthyroidism and ophthalmopathy. TCR beta CDR3 regions were amplified from RNA transcripts. The HTBI primer set was used in a first-round RT-PCR of the TCR CDR3. TCRdb analysed the multiplex PCR reads with MiXCR anew, one entry per CDR3 protein. The sample has nearly 600,000 distinct CDR3 sequences, around 14% seen once. The sample taken for sequencing was blood. These receptors were taken from a woman younger than 35 with Graves' ophthalmopathy.

This clonotype occurred many times. Here the CDR3 reads CASSPPGRQNEKLFF. For the CDR3, the DNA is TGTGCCAGCTCACCACCGGGACGGCAGAATGAAAAACTGTTTTTT. This chain connects TRBV18 to TRBJ1-4; weak D call: TRBD1 (5 bases). V lost 0 bases and J 5 bases, leaving 10 bases between the germline ends. This CDR3 comprises 15 residues. Germline lookup yields CDR1 KGHSH and CDR2 LQKENI.

The CDR3 protein is CASSETRSPYNEQFF. CDR3 DNA sequence: TGTGCCAGCAGTGAAACCCGGAGCCCTTACAATGAGCAGTTCTTC. This rearrangement joins TRBV25-1 to TRBJ2-1, with D hard to call. CDR1 is MGHDK, CDR2 SYGVNS, per germline. The CDR3 has 15 amino acids. The germline V and J ends were trimmed by 2 bases and 4 bases, with 12 bases remaining between them.

This clonotype was picked up many times. The V and J genes are TRBV7-9 and TRBJ2-1; 10 bases are a match to TRBD2. Losses at the gene ends were 1 base for V and 8 bases for J; bases not matched to a gene: 8. CDR3 size: 16 residues. The V gene's germline CDR1 is SEHNR and CDR2 FQNEAQ (reference sequence). The CDR3 spells CASSLGASGSHDEQFF. CDR3 in DNA: TGTGCCAGCAGCTTAGGGGCTAGCGGGAGTCATGATGAGCAGTTCTTC.

This clonotype was seen a few times. This sequence joins TRBV9 and TRBJ2-1; weak D call: TRBD2 (5 bases). With 3 bases removed from V and 12 bases from J, the gap between germline ends came to 28 bases. The CDR3 sequence is 17 residues long. Germline CDR1 SGDLS, CDR2 YYNGEE. The DNA of the CDR3 is TGTGCCAGCAGCGGCCCACTCGAGGGCGAAGATCGTCCGGGGCAGTTCTTC. Its protein is CASSGPLEGEDRPGQFF.

This clonotype was counted many times. The chain links TRBV2 to TRBJ1-2, with 8 bases identical to TRBD1. Germline V CDR1 and CDR2: SNHLY, FYNNEI. The ends lost 8 bases at V and 4 bases at J; junction bases unmatched: 3. This CDR3 spans 12 amino acids. The DNA of the CDR3 is TGTGCCAGCGGACAGGGCACCTATGGCTACACCTTC. Translation gives CASGQGTYGYTF.

In its sample, this clonotype was seen many times. The chain joins TRBV7-9 to TRBJ2-7; unclear D gene. Per the germline V gene, CDR1 is SEHNR and CDR2 is FQNEAQ (reference sequence). This CDR3 is 15 amino acids long. Trimming removed 1 base from V and 3 bases from J, with 13 bases in between. The CDR3 loop reads CASSLGTEPYYEQYF. Here the CDR3 DNA reads TGTGCCAGCAGCTTAGGTACGGAGCCCTACTACGAGCAGTACTTC. Full variable domain (outside the CDR3, taken from reference TRBV7-9 and TRBJ2-7): DTGVSQNPRHKITKRGQNVTFRCDPISEHNRLYWYRQTLGQGPEFLTYFQNEAQLEKSRLLSDRFSAERPKGSFSTLEIQRTEQGDSAMYLCASSLGTEPYYEQYFGPGTRLTVT.

This clonotype has at least ten counts. The chain is built from TRBV14 and TRBJ1-1; no clear D. V was pared by 0 bases and J by 3 bases, with 8 bases between. This CDR3 has 14 residues. Germline CDR1 reads SGHDN; CDR2 reads FVKESK. CDR3 amino acids: CASSQDHGYTEAFF. The DNA of the CDR3 is TGTGCCAGCAGCCAAGATCACGGTTACACTGAAGCTTTCTTT.

Only a few counts were recorded for this clonotype. The rearrangement uses TRBV5-4 and TRBJ2-1, with TRBD2 as a possible D gene (5 bases). The germline gives CDR1 SGHNT, CDR2 YYREEE (reference sequence). The V and J ends lost 2 bases and 5 bases respectively, with 17 bases between them. The CDR3 sequence is 16 residues long. CDR3 DNA: TGTGCCAGCAGCTTTTATGTCGGACTTGGTAACAATGAGCAGTTCTTC. Translating gives CASSFYVGLGNNEQFF.

This chain joins TRBV6-2 or TRBV6-3 and TRBJ1-1, with a tentative D call TRBD1 (6 bases). Germline values: CDR1 MNHEY, CDR2 SVGEGT. The CDR3 sequence is 13 residues long. Trimming took off 7 bases at V and 0 bases at J, with 9 bases between the two ends. CDR3 loop: CASNRVLNTEAFF. The DNA of the CDR3 is TGTGCCAGCAACAGGGTTTTGAACACTGAAGCTTTCTTT.

This clonotype was seen a handful of times. The rearrangement joins TRBV10-3 to TRBJ1-5; perhaps TRBD1 as D (5 bases). V lost 0 bases and J 4 bases, leaving 10 bases between the germline ends. The CDR3 is made up of 15 amino acids. Germline-derived CDR1 and CDR2 are ENHRY and SYGVKD. This CDR3 is CAISESGQTNQPQHF. CDR3 sequence (DNA): TGTGCCATCAGTGAGTCGGGGCAGACTAATCAGCCCCAGCATTTT.

Ten or more counts support this clonotype. V usage is TRBV28 and J usage is TRBJ1-2; 9 nucleotides align to TRBD1. The CDR3 loop spans 14 amino acids. The V and J ends lost 5 bases and 4 bases, in that order; junction bases with no gene match: 5. Looked up from germline, CDR1 is MDHEN and CDR2 is SYDVKM. This CDR3 is CASSTGQGFYGYTF. The DNA of the CDR3 is TGTGCCAGCAGTACCGGACAGGGGTTCTATGGCTACACCTTC.

This clonotype was recorded many times. The chain couples TRBV7-2 to TRBJ1-2, with 10 bases fitting TRBD1. The CDR3 is 13 amino acids. Germline V gene sequence: CDR1 SGHTA, CDR2 FQGNSA. J gave up 5 bases and V 7 bases, and 4 bases lay outside the gene matches. CDR3 residues: CASTPGQGYGYTF. The CDR3, as DNA: TGTGCCAGCACCCCGGGACAGGGGTATGGCTACACCTTC.

This clonotype came up many times. The chain has TRBV24-1 and TRBJ2-5, with D perhaps given as TRBD1 or TRBD2 (5 bases each). The V and J ends lost 3 bases and 4 bases respectively, with 20 bases between them. CDR3 length: 17 residues. Germline V gene data show CDR1 as KGHDR and CDR2 as SFDVKD. The chain's CDR3 is CATSDPTSGAGGETQYF. The CDR3 region has the DNA TGTGCCACCAGTGATCCGACATCCGGGGCCGGAGGAGAGACCCAGTACTTC.

This clonotype was seen many times. The CDR3 nucleotides are TGTGCCAGCAGTTCAACTACTAGCGGGAGTTACGAGCAGTACTTC. It codes for CASSSTTSGSYEQYF. V and J are TRBV28 and TRBJ2-7; 11 bases fit TRBD2. The V and J ends lost 4 bases and 4 bases, in that order; junction bases with no gene match: 6. The CDR3 length is 15 residues. Germline loops: CDR1 MDHEN, CDR2 SYDVKM.

This clonotype occurred many times. V and J are TRBV6-2 or TRBV6-3 and TRBJ2-1, with TRBD2 matching over 7 bases. Losses at the gene ends were 0 bases for V and 3 bases for J; bases not matched to a gene: 5. Germline loops: CDR1 MNHEY, CDR2 SVGEGT. The CDR3 length is 16 residues. Here the CDR3 reads CASSYSRASGYNEQFF. CDR3 coding DNA: TGTGCCAGCAGTTACTCGAGGGCTAGCGGCTACAATGAGCAGTTCTTC.

This clonotype was recorded many times. This chain links TRBV20-1 with TRBJ2-7; the D gene is possibly TRBD1 (6 bases). Germline V gene data show CDR1 as DFQATT and CDR2 as SNEGSKA (reference sequence). The CDR3 has 13 amino acids. V lost 7 bases and J lost 3, with 16 bases in between. In nucleotides, the CDR3 is TGCAGTGTTAAGACAGGCGAAGTCTACGAGCAGTACTTC. Translation gives CSVKTGEVYEQYF.

This clonotype has ten or more counts. V usage is TRBV28 and J usage is TRBJ2-1; D call uncertain. Germline CDR1 is MDHEN and CDR2 is SYDVKM. Trimming shortened V by 2 bases and J by 13 bases, and 15 bases separated the two germline ends. The CDR3 spans 13 residues. CDR3 DNA: TGTGCCAGCAGTTTAGGATGGCGGAGCTCACAGTTCTTC. Protein product: CASSLGWRSSQFF. Combining the CDR3 with reference TRBV28 and TRBJ2-1 gives the whole variable domain DVKVTQSSRYLVKRTGEKVFLECVQDMDHENMFWYRQDPGLGLRLIYFSYDVKMKEKGDIPEGYSVSREKKERFSLILESASTNQTSMYLCASSLGWRSSQFFGPGTRLTVL.

This clonotype has at least ten counts. The rearrangement joins TRBV3-1 to TRBJ1-4; D gene ambiguous. The CDR3 length is 14 residues. V was cut by 5 bases and J by 8 bases, with 15 bases left in between. Germline V gene lookup returns CDR1 LGHDT and CDR2 YNNKEL (reference sequence). The CDR3 region is CASSAPAEGEKLFF. In nucleotides, the CDR3 is TGTGCCAGCAGCGCGCCCGCAGAGGGCGAAAAACTGTTTTTT.

Many counts were recorded for this clonotype. This chain links TRBV6-5 with TRBJ2-6, with 7 bases matching TRBD2. CDR1 is MNHEY, CDR2 SVGAGI, per germline. V shed 4 bases and J 1 base; nucleotides not matched to a gene: 10. The CDR3 is made up of 18 amino acids. CDR3 residues: CASSSAGGSRSGANVLTF. CDR3 nucleotides: TGTGCCAGCAGTTCAGCAGGCGGGAGTAGGTCTGGGGCCAACGTCCTGACTTTC.

This clonotype has ten or more counts. V gene TRBV29-1 combines with J gene TRBJ2-7, with unresolved D. Between the trimmed V and J ends, which lost 0 bases and 0 bases, there was a span of 9 bases. Germline V gene data show CDR1 as SQVTM and CDR2 as ANQGSEA. CDR3 length: 14 residues. DNA for the CDR3: TGCAGCGTTGAAGATCAGGATAGCTCCTACGAGCAGTACTTC. This sequence encodes CSVEDQDSSYEQYF.

In this sample, this clonotype turned up many times. The J gene is TRBJ1-1, the V gene TRBV5-1, with 10 bases fitting TRBD1. V lost 0 bases, J lost 6 bases, and 14 bases stayed unmatched. Germline V lookup: CDR1 SGHRS, CDR2 YFSETQ. This CDR3 comprises 18 residues. The chain's CDR3 is CASSLGDRGHPEGSEAFF. Here the CDR3 DNA reads TGCGCCAGCAGCTTGGGGGACAGGGGTCACCCAGAGGGCTCTGAAGCTTTCTTT.